The entry that follows covers one TCR beta chain sequence. This record comes from a study of blood T cell repertoires in COVID-19. About the study: Italy, Spain and the United States were the sources of the convalescent and acute COVID-19 samples. In each case, the material was cDNA or gDNA derived from T cells, B-cell-depleted T cells, or PBMCs.

Methods used by the authors: Reference gene primer amplification gave estimated nucleated cell counts. Generated by immunoSEQ multiplex PCR, the TCRdb table keeps only in-frame clones and is missing some. D and trimming were read from the DNA, whereas the V and J calls and clone size are those reported in that table. This repertoire shows 60,000 to 70,000 clones, 86% found once; its top ten account for 4.4%. The sequenced material came from peripheral blood. The receptor comes from a middle-aged man with active COVID-19.

The CDR3: CASSLRPRGSGTDTQYF. Here the CDR3 DNA reads TGTGCCAGCAGCTTACGCCCTCGGGGGAGTGGCACAGATACGCAGTATTTT. The chain has TRBV7-3 and TRBJ2-3; D possibly corresponds to TRBD2 (6 bases). This CDR3 contains 17 residues. In germline, CDR1 is SGHTA, CDR2 FQGTGA. Trimming shortened V by 2 bases and J by 1 base, and 16 bases separated the two germline ends.